Below are 5 T cell receptor beta chains sequenced from a single sample in a study of blood T cell repertoires in COVID-19. The method was immunoSEQ multiplex PCR; TCRdb's version includes in-frame clones alone and lacks a portion of them. The data contain about 97,000 clones, approximately 85% of them singletons. Sequenced: peripheral blood. Receptor source: a man aged 35 to 55 with active or convalescent COVID-19.

This chain joins TRBV9 and TRBJ2-7; D perhaps matches TRBD2 (5 bases). V shed 3 bases and J shed 5 bases, with 15 bases lying between them. The V gene's germline CDR1 is SGDLS and CDR2 YYNGEE. The CDR3 has 14 residues. CDR3 nucleotides: TGTGCCAGCAGCGCCTACCTAGCTGCAAACGAGCAGTACTTC. This encodes CASSAYLAANEQYF.

The chain employs TRBV6-1 and TRBJ2-1; tentatively, D is TRBD1 (7 bases). The CDR3 spans 20 residues. With 4 bases removed from V and 0 bases from J, the gap between germline ends came to 25 bases. The V gene's germline CDR1 is MNHNS and CDR2 SASEGT. CDR3 sequence (DNA): TGTGCCAGCAGTGGCAACGGAAACCAGGGGGGAAGAGTCTCCTACAATGAGCAGTTCTTC. It specifies CASSGNGNQGGRVSYNEQFF.

The chain employs TRBV13 and TRBJ2-6; TRBD2 agrees at 14 bases. This CDR3 comprises 19 residues. V was clipped by 4 bases and J by 0 bases; unmatched bases: 5. From germline, CDR1 is PRHDT and CDR2 FYEKMQ (reference sequence). The CDR3 DNA follows: TGTGCCAGCAGCTCAGGGACTAGCGGGGGAACCTCTGGGGCCAACGTCCTGACTTTC. Translation: CASSSGTSGGTSGANVLTF.

The J gene is TRBJ2-3, the V gene TRBV19, with 7 nucleotides matching TRBD2. CDR3 size: 18 residues. Trimming at V came to 6 bases and at J to 6 bases, leaving 21 bases not matched to a gene. Germline assignment: CDR1 LNHDA and CDR2 SQIVND (reference sequence). The CDR3 DNA sequence: TGTGCCAGTAGCCCAGATCACCTGGGAGGGTACGGGAAGGATACGCAGTATTTT. It encodes CASSPDHLGGYGKDTQYF.

The chain uses TRBV5-5 and TRBJ1-4; 7 bases are shared with TRBD1. There are 17 residues in the CDR3. The V gene end was trimmed by 0 bases and the J gene end by 6 bases; junction bases not matched to a gene: 11. Germline V CDR1 and CDR2: SGHKS, YYEKEE (reference sequence). The CDR3 here is CASSLGALRDRHEKLFF. DNA of the CDR3: TGTGCCAGCAGCTTGGGTGCCCTCCGGGACAGACATGAAAAACTGTTTTTT.